This passage covers 17 T cell receptor beta chains from one sample sequenced in a study of T cells expressing NK-cell markers (dated by TCRdb to 2019 to 2021). The library was made by 5' RACE. The data were produced on an Illumina HiSeq 2000. TCRdb reprocessed the reads, and each CDR3 protein sequence is entered once, without DNA. This sample's table lists about 450,000 distinct CDR3 sequences. 7.3% of the sample is in the top ten clones. The material sequenced was blood T cells: a sorted CD56 or NKG2C T cell subset, CD4+ or CD8+ T cells, or bulk PBMC T cells (not recorded which). The receptors here all came from a woman aged 18 to 75 in good health.

The chain links TRBV11-2 to TRBJ1-1; TCRdb calls TRBD1, which cannot be checked without DNA. There are 17 residues in the CDR3. Germline CDR1 SGHAT, CDR2 FQNNGV. CDR3 region: CASSQGQGSRMNTEAFF.

The chain is built from TRBV20-1 and TRBJ2-1; TCRdb outputs TRBD2, but without DNA this stays unchecked. Germline V gene lookup returns CDR1 DFQATT and CDR2 SNEGSKA (reference sequence). The CDR3 has 14 residues. CDR3 residues: CSAPGLASYNEQFF.

The genes are TRBV7-9 and TRBJ2-2. CDR1 is SEHNR and CDR2 is FQNEAQ in the germline V gene (reference sequence). The CDR3 has 13 residues. Here the CDR3 reads CASSQDTSGELFF.

The genes are TRBV7-9 and TRBJ2-5; TCRdb returns TRBD2, unconfirmable since there is no DNA. Per germline, CDR1 SEHNR and CDR2 FQNEAQ (reference sequence). The CDR3 extends over 14 amino acids. The CDR3 loop reads CASSSRDGLGTQYF.

V usage is TRBV18 and J usage is TRBJ2-7; TCRdb gives TRBD2 as the D gene, but with no DNA this cannot be confirmed. CDR3 length: 15 amino acids. Germline V gives CDR1 KGHSH, CDR2 LQKENI. The CDR3 region is CASSPSAGEYGEQYF.

This chain connects TRBV5-1 to TRBJ2-3; the TCRdb D gene call, TRBD2, has no DNA to confirm it. Germline V gene sequence: CDR1 SGHRS, CDR2 YFSETQ. The CDR3 contains 16 residues. CDR3 residues: CASSLGLLADTDTQYF. The full variable domain, with the rest looked up from reference TRBV5-1 and TRBJ2-3, is KAGVTQTPRYLIKTRGQQVTLSCSPISGHRSVSWYQQTPGQGLQFLFEYFSETQRNKGNFPGRFSGRQFSNSRSEMNVSTLELGDSALYLCASSLGLLADTDTQYFGPGTRLTVL.

The chain links TRBV6-6 to TRBJ2-1; the D gene TCRdb calls, TRBD2, cannot be checked with no DNA. The germline V gene has CDR1 MNHNY and CDR2 SVGAGI (reference sequence). The CDR3 consists of 13 residues. The CDR3 sequence: CASSYVGRAGPFF.

This chain connects TRBV4-1 to TRBJ2-2; the TCRdb D gene call, TRBD1, has no DNA to confirm it. This CDR3 comprises 15 residues. Germline V CDR1 and CDR2: MGHRA, YSYEKL. The CDR3 is CASGTGDGFVGELFF.

The chain recombines TRBV5-4 with TRBJ1-2; there is no DNA to check the TCRdb D call of TRBD1. The CDR3 is 14 amino acids. CDR1 and CDR2 (germline): SGHNT, YYREEE (reference sequence). CDR3 residues: CASSLAGQDYGYTF.

The chain couples TRBV18 to TRBJ2-1; TCRdb gives TRBD2 as the D gene, but with no DNA this cannot be confirmed. The germline CDR1 and CDR2 sequences are KGHSH and LQKENI. This CDR3 contains 12 residues. The CDR3 region is CASSPPSGGPFF.

This chain links TRBV5-4 with TRBJ2-1; TCRdb picks TRBD2, but there is no DNA to check that call. Looked up from germline, CDR1 is SGHNT and CDR2 is YYREEE (reference sequence). The CDR3 totals 13 residues. The CDR3 loop is CASSHTSLDEQFF.

The gene calls are TRBV20-1 and TRBJ2-2; the D gene TCRdb calls, TRBD1, cannot be checked with no DNA. The germline CDR1 and CDR2 sequences are DFQATT and SNEGSKA (reference sequence). The CDR3 length is 15 residues. CDR3 sequence reads: CSAGRYRVRTGELFF.

This chain links TRBV23-1 with TRBJ2-1; lacking DNA, the TRBD1 call made by TCRdb goes unchecked. TRBV23-1 is designated an ORF whose function remains uncertain. The CDR3 runs to 15 residues. The CDR3 spells CASSNRDRGSDEQFF.

The chain carries TRBV5-1 and TRBJ2-3; TCRdb's assignment of TRBD2 cannot be checked, as there is no DNA. Looked up from germline, CDR1 is SGHRS and CDR2 is YFSETQ. The CDR3 spans 17 residues. The chain's CDR3 is CASSLRPERGSTDTQYF.

The J gene is TRBJ2-1, the V gene TRBV9; there is no DNA to check the TCRdb D call of TRBD2. The CDR3 has 15 amino acids. Germline CDR1 SGDLS, CDR2 YYNGEE. The CDR3 protein is CASSVIAGGSNEQFF.

The chain is built from TRBV6-1 and TRBJ2-2; there is no DNA to check the TCRdb D call of TRBD2. The CDR3 is 18 residues long. Germline V CDR1 and CDR2: MNHNS, SASEGT. The chain's CDR3 is CASSHPRGGKPNTGELFF.

The chain has TRBV14 and TRBJ1-4; TCRdb gives TRBD1 as the D gene, but with no DNA this cannot be confirmed. Germline values: CDR1 SGHDN, CDR2 FVKESK. CDR3 length: 16 residues. The CDR3 is CASSHASQGAGEKLFF.